One and the same sample provided the 20 T cell receptor beta chains below, sequenced in a study of shared T cell receptors in the human thymus. Data came from immunoSEQ multiplex PCR; TCRdb stores just in-frame clones and leaves some out. The data hold about 380,000 clones, with roughly 94% observed a single time. Sequencing input: thymocytes. These receptors all stem from a human donor.

The chain employs TRBV15 and TRBJ2-5, with 9 bases fitting TRBD1. The J call may not be correct, given that the DNA end is closer to TRBJ2-7. CDR3 length equals 15 residues. Per germline, CDR1 LNHNV and CDR2 YYDKDF (reference sequence). In DNA form, the CDR3 reads TGTGCCACCAGCAGAGTTGGGACAGGGATGAACGAGCAGTACTTC. It encodes CATSRVGTGMNEQYF.

The rearrangement uses TRBV10-3 and TRBJ1-1; 12 bases are shared with TRBD1. Germline V CDR1 and CDR2: ENHRY, SYGVKD. The length of the CDR3 is 16 residues. V lost 5 bases to trimming and J lost 6 bases; unmatched junction nucleotides: 10. The CDR3 sequence: CAISTLGTGGGAEAFF. The CDR3 DNA reads as TGTGCCATCAGTACCCTGGGGACAGGGGGCGGCGCTGAAGCTTTCTTT.

The gene calls are TRBV6-8 and TRBJ1-1; 9 nucleotides agree with TRBD1. J gave up 0 bases and V 2 bases, and 10 bases lay outside the gene matches. This CDR3 has 18 amino acids. CDR1 and CDR2 from the germline V gene are MNHGY and SAAAGT. Here the CDR3 DNA reads TGTGCCAGCAGTTACGGAAATACAGGGGGCGGGATGAACACTGAAGCTTTCTTT. Translated, it gives CASSYGNTGGGMNTEAFF.

This chain uses TRBV9 with TRBJ1-1, with D unresolved. This CDR3 comprises 13 residues. Looked up from germline, CDR1 is SGDLS and CDR2 is YYNGEE. V lost 4 bases to trimming and J lost 1 base, with 8 bases between them. The CDR3 DNA sequence: TGTGCCAGCAGCCGGGGTCCGAACACTGAAGCTTTCTTT. This gives the protein CASSRGPNTEAFF.

V gene TRBV6-4 combines with J gene TRBJ2-3; a possible D gene is TRBD2 (6 bases). CDR3 length: 16 residues. V was cut by 2 bases and J by 5 bases, with 17 bases left in between. Germline loops: CDR1 MRHNA, CDR2 SNTAGT. This CDR3 is CASSDPTSWRGDTQYF. The CDR3 DNA sequence: TGTGCCAGCAGTGACCCAACTAGCTGGAGGGGAGATACGCAGTATTTT.

The chain employs TRBV4-1 and TRBJ2-7; D might be TRBD2 (6 bases). V lost 0 bases, J lost 2 bases, and 14 bases lay in between. This CDR3 has 16 amino acids. From germline, CDR1 is MGHRA and CDR2 YSYEKL. The CDR3 DNA reads TGCGCCAGCAGCCAAGAGCAGCGCGGGAAGACCTACGAGCAGTACTTC. Amino acid sequence: CASSQEQRGKTYEQYF.

This CDR3 is CASSGALSSYEQYF. In DNA, the CDR3 is TGTGCCAGCAGCGGGGCGTTGAGCTCCTACGAGCAGTACTTC. The chain recombines TRBV14 with TRBJ2-7; weak D call: TRBD1 (5 bases). The CDR3 extends over 14 amino acids. The V and J ends lost 5 bases and 0 bases respectively, with 11 bases between them. Germline V CDR1 and CDR2: SGHDN, FVKESK.

This clone has just one count. The rearrangement links TRBV11-2 to TRBJ1-5; D is perhaps TRBD1 (5 bases). The V and J ends lost 0 bases and 0 bases respectively, with 18 bases between them. From germline, CDR1 is SGHAT and CDR2 FQNNGV. This CDR3 has 19 residues. CDR3 residues: CASSLDWTQANHSNQPQHF. The CDR3 DNA follows: TGTGCCAGCAGCTTAGATTGGACACAGGCGAACCATAGCAATCAGCCCCAGCATTTT.

The chain employs TRBV19 and TRBJ1-1, with a weak D call TRBD1 (6 bases). With 4 bases removed from V and 0 bases from J, the gap between germline ends came to 12 bases. This CDR3 is built from 15 residues. The V gene's germline CDR1 is LNHDA and CDR2 SQIVND (reference sequence). The CDR3 region has the DNA TGTGCCAGTAGTAGGACAGTAAGGATGAACACTGAAGCTTTCTTT. Protein product: CASSRTVRMNTEAFF. The complete variable domain, with remaining parts taken from reference TRBV19 and TRBJ1-1, reads DGGITQSPKYLFRKEGQNVTLSCEQNLNHDAMYWYRQDPGQGLRLIYYSQIVNDFQKGDIAEGYSVSREKKESFPLTVTSAQKNPTAFYLCASSRTVRMNTEAFFGQGTRLTVV.

The chain employs TRBV15 and TRBJ1-5; 7 bases are a match to TRBD1. Germline loops: CDR1 LNHNV, CDR2 YYDKDF (reference sequence). The junction had 5 bases not matched to a gene; V was cut back by 9 bases and J by 0 bases. This CDR3 is built from 14 residues. CDR3 sequence reads: CATGGQNSNQPQHF. CDR3 sequence (DNA): TGTGCCACGGGGGGACAGAATAGCAATCAGCCCCAGCATTTT. Complete variable domain (other parts from reference TRBV15 and TRBJ1-5): DAMVIQNPRYQVTQFGKPVTLSCSQTLNHNVMYWYQQKSSQAPKLLFHYYDKDFNNEADTPDNFQSRRPNTSFCFLDIRSPGLGDTAMYLCATGGQNSNQPQHFGDGTRLSIL.

This sequence joins TRBV29-1 and TRBJ1-3, with 10 bases lining up with TRBD1. V dropped 6 bases and J dropped 8; count of bases not matched to a gene: 10. The germline V gene encodes CDR1 SQVTM and CDR2 ANQGSEA. The length of the CDR3 is 14 residues. DNA of the CDR3: TGCAGCGTCGCCCGGGACAGGGGACGGGACACCATATATTTT. It encodes CSVARDRGRDTIYF.

J is TRBJ2-1 and V is TRBV5-1; 8 bases line up with TRBD2. Germline V gives CDR1 SGHRS, CDR2 YFSETQ. The CDR3 loop spans 14 amino acids. V trimming: 4 bases; J trimming: 15 bases; junction bases outside the gene matches: 15. CDR3 protein: CASSRSTLGLAVFF. In nucleotides, the CDR3 is TGCGCCAGCAGCCGTAGCACCCTCGGACTAGCTGTGTTCTTC.

The V gene is TRBV18, the J gene TRBJ2-1; D is undetermined. The germline V gene encodes CDR1 KGHSH and CDR2 LQKENI. The V gene lost 6 bases and the J gene lost 8 bases, with 17 bases spanning the gap. The CDR3 spans 14 residues. The CDR3 region has the DNA TGTGCCAGCTCTCACCGACGGGCAGCCGATGAGCAGTTCTTC. Translated, it gives CASSHRRAADEQFF.

The chain couples TRBV9 to TRBJ2-7; TRBD1 matches 7 bases. Unmatched junction bases numbered 5, after V lost 2 bases and J lost 0 bases. CDR1 is SGDLS and CDR2 is YYNGEE in the germline V gene. The CDR3 covers 15 residues. CDR3 DNA: TGTGCCAGCAGCGTTTCAGGGGACAGCTCCTACGAGCAGTACTTC. Protein product: CASSVSGDSSYEQYF.

The chain couples TRBV6-1 to TRBJ1-2; TRBD1 agrees at 7 bases. Looked up from germline, CDR1 is MNHNS and CDR2 is SASEGT. The CDR3 runs 16 residues. The V gene end was trimmed by 1 base and the J gene end by 1 base; junction bases not matched to a gene: 6. CDR3 protein: CASSEVPGQLNYGYTF. DNA of the CDR3: TGTGCCAGCAGTGAAGTGCCGGGACAGCTTAACTATGGCTACACCTTC.

The V and J genes are TRBV30 and TRBJ2-7, with 14 bases that match TRBD2. From germline, CDR1 is GTSNPN and CDR2 SVGIG (reference sequence). J lost 7 bases, V lost 1 base, and 21 bases had no gene match. The CDR3 is 20 amino acids. CDR3 in amino acids: CAWSGPQPSTSGRAIGEQYF. For the CDR3, the DNA is TGTGCCTGGAGTGGACCACAGCCGTCGACTAGCGGGAGGGCCATCGGGGAGCAGTACTTC.

The chain is built from TRBV29-1 and TRBJ1-5; 11 positions match TRBD1. Germline loops: CDR1 SQVTM, CDR2 ANQGSEA. V was clipped by 5 bases and J by 7 bases; unmatched bases: 7. CDR3 size: 14 residues. The CDR3 region has the DNA TGCAGCGTTTGGACAGGGGGCAGAGAACAGCCCCAGCATTTT. This gives the protein CSVWTGGREQPQHF.

In this sample, this clone turned up a few times. This sequence joins TRBV7-2 and TRBJ2-7, with D possibly TRBD1 on 5 matching bases. CDR1 is SGHTA and CDR2 is FQGNSA in the germline V gene. The CDR3 runs 17 residues. The V gene lost 1 base and the J gene lost 2 bases, with 18 bases spanning the gap. CDR3 amino acids: CASSLGFSWGRTYEQYF. The CDR3 nucleotides read TGTGCCAGCAGCTTAGGTTTCTCCTGGGGCCGGACCTACGAGCAGTACTTC.

The chain recombines TRBV27 with TRBJ2-1; D is perhaps TRBD1 or TRBD2 (6 bases each). V was cut by 3 bases and J by 7 bases, with 16 bases left in between. From germline, CDR1 is MNHEY and CDR2 SMNVEV (reference sequence). The CDR3 contains 15 residues. In DNA form, the CDR3 reads TGTGCCAGCAGTTTCATCAAGGGGGGTGTAAATGAGCAGTTCTTC. Translated, it gives CASSFIKGGVNEQFF.

CDR3 residues: CASSLAVHAPNTGELFF. CDR3 in DNA: TGTGCCAGCAGCTTAGCGGTGCACGCCCCGAACACCGGGGAGCTGTTTTTT. The V and J genes are TRBV7-2 and TRBJ2-2; no firm D call. CDR3 length: 17 residues. Germline CDR1 SGHTA, CDR2 FQGNSA. V lost 0 bases, J lost 0 bases, and 11 bases lay in between.